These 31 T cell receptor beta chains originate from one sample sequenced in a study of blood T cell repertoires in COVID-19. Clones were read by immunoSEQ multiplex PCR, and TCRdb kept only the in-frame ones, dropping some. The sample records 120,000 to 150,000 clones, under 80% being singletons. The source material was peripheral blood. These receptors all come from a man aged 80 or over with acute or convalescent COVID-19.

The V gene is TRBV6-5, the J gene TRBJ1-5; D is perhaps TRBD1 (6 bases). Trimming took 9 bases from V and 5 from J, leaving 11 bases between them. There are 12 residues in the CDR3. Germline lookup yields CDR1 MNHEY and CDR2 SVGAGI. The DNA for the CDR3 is TGTGCCAGTGGACAGCCTTATCAGCCCCAGCATTTT. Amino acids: CASGQPYQPQHF.

This CDR3 reads CASSMGADTQYF. In DNA, the CDR3 is TGTGCCAGTAGTATGGGCGCAGATACGCAGTATTTT. The gene calls are TRBV19 and TRBJ2-3; D not resolved. Germline lookup yields CDR1 LNHDA and CDR2 SQIVND (reference sequence). The CDR3 spans 12 residues. The V end lost 3 bases, the J end lost 4 bases, and 5 bases lay between the germline ends.

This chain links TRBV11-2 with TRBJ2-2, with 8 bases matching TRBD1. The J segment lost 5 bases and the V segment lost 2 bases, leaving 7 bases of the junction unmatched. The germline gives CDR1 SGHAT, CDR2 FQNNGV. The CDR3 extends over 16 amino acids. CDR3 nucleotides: TGTGCCAGCAGCTTAACAGGGGGGTGGTCTACCGGGGAGCTGTTTTTT. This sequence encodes CASSLTGGWSTGELFF.

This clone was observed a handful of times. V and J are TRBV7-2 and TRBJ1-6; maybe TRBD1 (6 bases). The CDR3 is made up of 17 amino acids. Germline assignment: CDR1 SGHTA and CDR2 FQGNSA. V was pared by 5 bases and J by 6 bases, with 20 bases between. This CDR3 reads CASSLHNHRAVNSPLHF. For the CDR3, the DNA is TGTGCCAGCAGCCTACATAATCACAGGGCTGTTAATTCACCCCTCCACTTT.

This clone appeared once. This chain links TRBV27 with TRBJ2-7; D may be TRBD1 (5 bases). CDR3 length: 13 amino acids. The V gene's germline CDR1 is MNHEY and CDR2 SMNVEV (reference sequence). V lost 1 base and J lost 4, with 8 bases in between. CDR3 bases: TGTGCCAGCAGTTTATTTCAGGGTTACGAGCAGTACTTC. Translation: CASSLFQGYEQYF.

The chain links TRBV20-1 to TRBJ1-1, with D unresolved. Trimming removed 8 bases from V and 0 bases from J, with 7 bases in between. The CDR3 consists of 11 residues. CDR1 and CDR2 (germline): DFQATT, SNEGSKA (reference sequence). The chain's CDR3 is CSSKMNTEAFF. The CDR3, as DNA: TGCAGTAGCAAGATGAACACTGAAGCTTTCTTT.

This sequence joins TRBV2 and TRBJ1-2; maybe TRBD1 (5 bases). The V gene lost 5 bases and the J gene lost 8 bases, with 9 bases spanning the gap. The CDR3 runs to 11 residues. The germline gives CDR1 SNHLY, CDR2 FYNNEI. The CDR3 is CASSFGGGYTF. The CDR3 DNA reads TGTGCCAGCAGTTTCGGGGGAGGCTACACCTTC.

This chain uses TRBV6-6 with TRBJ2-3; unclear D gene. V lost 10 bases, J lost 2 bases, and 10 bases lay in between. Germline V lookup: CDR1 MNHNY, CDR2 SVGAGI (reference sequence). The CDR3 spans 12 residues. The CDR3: CATLPSTDTQYF. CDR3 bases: TGTGCCACCCTCCCGTCCACAGATACGCAGTATTTT.

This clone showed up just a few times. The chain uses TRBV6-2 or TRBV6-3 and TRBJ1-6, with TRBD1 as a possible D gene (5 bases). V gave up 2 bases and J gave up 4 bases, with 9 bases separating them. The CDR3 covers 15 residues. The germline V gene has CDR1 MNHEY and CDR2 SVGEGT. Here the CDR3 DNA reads TGTGCCAGCAGTTACGGCCAGGGATATAATTCACCCCTCCACTTT. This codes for CASSYGQGYNSPLHF.

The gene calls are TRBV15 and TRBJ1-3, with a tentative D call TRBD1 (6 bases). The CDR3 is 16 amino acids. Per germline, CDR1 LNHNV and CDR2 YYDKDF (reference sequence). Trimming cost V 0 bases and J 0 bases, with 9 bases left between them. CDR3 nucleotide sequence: TGTGCCACCAGCAGAGACAGGGGCCCCTCTGGAAACACCATATATTTT. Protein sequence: CATSRDRGPSGNTIYF. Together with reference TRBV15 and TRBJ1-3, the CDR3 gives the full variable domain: DAMVIQNPRYQVTQFGKPVTLSCSQTLNHNVMYWYQQKSSQAPKLLFHYYDKDFNNEADTPDNFQSRRPNTSFCFLDIRSPGLGDTAMYLCATSRDRGPSGNTIYFGEGSWLTVV.

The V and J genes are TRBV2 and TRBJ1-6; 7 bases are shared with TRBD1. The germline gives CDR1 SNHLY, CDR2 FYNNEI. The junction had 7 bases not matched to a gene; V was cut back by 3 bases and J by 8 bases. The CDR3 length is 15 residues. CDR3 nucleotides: TGTGCCAGCAGTGACGCAGGGGGTCTGGATTCACCCCTCCACTTT. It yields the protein CASSDAGGLDSPLHF.

The CDR3 DNA sequence: TGTGCCAGCTCACCAAACAGAGCTAACTATGGCTACACCTTC. This sequence encodes CASSPNRANYGYTF. The chain joins TRBV18 to TRBJ1-2; no firm D call. CDR1 KGHSH and CDR2 LQKENI come from the germline V gene. Between the trimmed V and J ends, which lost 2 bases and 0 bases, there was a span of 7 bases. CDR3 length: 14 residues.

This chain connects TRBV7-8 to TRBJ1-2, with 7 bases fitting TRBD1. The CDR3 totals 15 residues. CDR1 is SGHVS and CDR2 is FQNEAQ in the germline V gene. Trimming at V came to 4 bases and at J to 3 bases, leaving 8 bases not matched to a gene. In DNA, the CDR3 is TGTGCCAGCAGCTCCAGGGGGGAAGGAGACTATGGCTACACCTTC. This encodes CASSSRGEGDYGYTF.

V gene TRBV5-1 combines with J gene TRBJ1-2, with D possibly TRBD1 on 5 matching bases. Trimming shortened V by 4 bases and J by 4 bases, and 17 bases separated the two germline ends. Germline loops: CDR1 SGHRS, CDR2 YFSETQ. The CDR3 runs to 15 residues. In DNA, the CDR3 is TGCGCCAGCAGCCTGTCCGCAGGAAGGGGCTATGGCTACACCTTC. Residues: CASSLSAGRGYGYTF.

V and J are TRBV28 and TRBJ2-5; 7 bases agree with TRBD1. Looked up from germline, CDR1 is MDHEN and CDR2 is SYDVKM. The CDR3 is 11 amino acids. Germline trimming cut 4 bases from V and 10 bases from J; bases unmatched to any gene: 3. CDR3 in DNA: TGTGCCAGCAGTTCCCGGGACAGCCAGTACTTC. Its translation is CASSSRDSQYF.

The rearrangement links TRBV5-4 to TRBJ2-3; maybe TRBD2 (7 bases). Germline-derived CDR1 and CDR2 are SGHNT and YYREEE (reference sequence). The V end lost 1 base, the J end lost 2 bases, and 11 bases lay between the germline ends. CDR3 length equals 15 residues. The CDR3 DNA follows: TGTGCCAGCAGCTTGTCCGGGGGGCCCACAGATACGCAGTATTTT. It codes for CASSLSGGPTDTQYF.

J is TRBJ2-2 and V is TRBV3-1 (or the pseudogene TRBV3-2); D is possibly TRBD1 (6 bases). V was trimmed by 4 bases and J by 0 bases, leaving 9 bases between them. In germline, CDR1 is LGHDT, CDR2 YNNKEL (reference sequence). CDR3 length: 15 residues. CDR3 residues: CASSLNRANTGELFF. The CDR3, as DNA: TGTGCCAGCAGCCTCAACAGGGCGAACACCGGGGAGCTGTTTTTT.

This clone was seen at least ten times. CDR3 bases: TGTGCCAGCAGCCCTTGGGACACCCGCAACTATGGCTACACCTTC. Its translation: CASSPWDTRNYGYTF. V usage is TRBV3-1 (or the pseudogene TRBV3-2) and J usage is TRBJ1-2; a weak D match, TRBD1 (6 bases). V gave up 4 bases and J gave up 2 bases, with 14 bases separating them. There are 15 residues in the CDR3. CDR1 and CDR2 from the germline V gene are LGHDT and YNNKEL (reference sequence).

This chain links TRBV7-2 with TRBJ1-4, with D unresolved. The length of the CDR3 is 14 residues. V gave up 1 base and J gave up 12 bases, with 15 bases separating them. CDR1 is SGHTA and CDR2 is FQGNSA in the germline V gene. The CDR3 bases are TGTGCCAGCAGCTTAGGTGTCCCCTATCACGAACTGTTTTTT. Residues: CASSLGVPYHELFF.

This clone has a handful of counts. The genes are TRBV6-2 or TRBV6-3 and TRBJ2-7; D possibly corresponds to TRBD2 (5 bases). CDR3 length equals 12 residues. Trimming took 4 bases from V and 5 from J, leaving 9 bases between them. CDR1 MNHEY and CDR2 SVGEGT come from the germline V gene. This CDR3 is CASSFGEHEQYF. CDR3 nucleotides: TGTGCCAGCAGTTTTGGGGAGCACGAGCAGTACTTC.

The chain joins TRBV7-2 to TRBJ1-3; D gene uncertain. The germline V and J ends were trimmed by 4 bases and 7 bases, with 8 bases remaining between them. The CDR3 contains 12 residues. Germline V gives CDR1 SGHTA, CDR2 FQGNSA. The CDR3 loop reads CASSSSSNTIYF. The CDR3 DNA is TGTGCCAGCAGCTCGTCGTCTAACACCATATATTTT.

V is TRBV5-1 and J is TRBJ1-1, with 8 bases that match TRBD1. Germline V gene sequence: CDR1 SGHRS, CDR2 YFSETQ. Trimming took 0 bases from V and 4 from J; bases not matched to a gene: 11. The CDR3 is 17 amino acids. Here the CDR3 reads CASSLGQGPLGVTEAFF. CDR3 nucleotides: TGCGCCAGCAGCTTGGGACAGGGGCCCCTAGGGGTCACTGAAGCTTTCTTT.

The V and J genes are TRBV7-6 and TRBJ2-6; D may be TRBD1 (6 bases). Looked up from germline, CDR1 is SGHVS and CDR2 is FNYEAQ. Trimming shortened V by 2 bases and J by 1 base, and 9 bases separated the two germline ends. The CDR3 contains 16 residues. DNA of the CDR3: TGTGCCAGCAGCTTAAATACAGGGTCTGGGGCCAACGTCCTGACTTTC. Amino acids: CASSLNTGSGANVLTF.

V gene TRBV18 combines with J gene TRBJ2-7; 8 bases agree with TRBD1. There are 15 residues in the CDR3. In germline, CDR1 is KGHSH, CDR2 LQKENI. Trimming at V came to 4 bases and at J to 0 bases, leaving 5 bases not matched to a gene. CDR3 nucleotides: TGTGCCAGCTCACTCAGGGGGCCTAGCTCCTACGAGCAGTACTTC. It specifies CASSLRGPSSYEQYF.

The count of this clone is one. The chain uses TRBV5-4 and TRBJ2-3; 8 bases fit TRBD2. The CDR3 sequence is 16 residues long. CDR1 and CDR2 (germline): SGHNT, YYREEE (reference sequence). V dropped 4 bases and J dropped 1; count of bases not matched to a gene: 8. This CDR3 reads CASSSRGGPGTDTQYF. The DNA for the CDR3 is TGTGCCAGCAGCAGTCGGGGGGGCCCGGGCACAGATACGCAGTATTTT.

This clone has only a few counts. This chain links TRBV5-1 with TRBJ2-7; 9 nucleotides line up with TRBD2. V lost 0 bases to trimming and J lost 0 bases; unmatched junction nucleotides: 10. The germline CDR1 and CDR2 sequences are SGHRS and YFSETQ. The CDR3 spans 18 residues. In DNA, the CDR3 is TGCGCCAGCAGCTTGGAAGGTAGCGGGGGCTTAAGCTCCTACGAGCAGTACTTC. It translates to CASSLEGSGGLSSYEQYF.

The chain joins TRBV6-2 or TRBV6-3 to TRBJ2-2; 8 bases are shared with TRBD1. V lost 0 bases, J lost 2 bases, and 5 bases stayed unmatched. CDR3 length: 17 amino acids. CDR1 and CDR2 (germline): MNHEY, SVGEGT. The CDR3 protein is CASSYSKQGVNTGELFF. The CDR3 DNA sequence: TGTGCCAGCAGTTACTCGAAACAGGGGGTTAACACCGGGGAGCTGTTTTTT.

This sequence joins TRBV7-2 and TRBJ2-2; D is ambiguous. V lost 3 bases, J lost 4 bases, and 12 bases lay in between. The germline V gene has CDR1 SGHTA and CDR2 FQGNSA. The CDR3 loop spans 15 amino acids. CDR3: CASSFQAFGTGELFF. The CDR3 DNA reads TGTGCCAGCAGCTTTCAAGCATTTGGCACCGGGGAGCTGTTTTTT.

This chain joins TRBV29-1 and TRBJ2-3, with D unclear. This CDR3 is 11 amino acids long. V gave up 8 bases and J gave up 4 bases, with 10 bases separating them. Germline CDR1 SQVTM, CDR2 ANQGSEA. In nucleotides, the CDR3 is TGCAGCCCCCGACAAGCAGATACGCAGTATTTT. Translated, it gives CSPRQADTQYF.

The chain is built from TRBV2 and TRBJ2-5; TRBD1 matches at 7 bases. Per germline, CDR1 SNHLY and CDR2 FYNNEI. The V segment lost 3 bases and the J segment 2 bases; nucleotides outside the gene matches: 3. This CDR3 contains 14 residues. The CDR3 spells CASSEGQPQETQYF. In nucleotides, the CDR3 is TGTGCCAGCAGTGAGGGACAGCCGCAAGAGACCCAGTACTTC.

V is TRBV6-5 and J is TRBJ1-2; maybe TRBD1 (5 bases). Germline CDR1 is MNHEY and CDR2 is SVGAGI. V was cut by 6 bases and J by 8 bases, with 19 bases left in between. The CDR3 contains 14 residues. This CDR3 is CASSDLTGGKGYTF. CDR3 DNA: TGTGCCAGCAGCGATCTAACGGGGGGAAAAGGCTACACCTTC.